This record concerns one T cell receptor (beta chain) sequence. This entry comes from a study of cytomegalovirus exposure and HLA in healthy donors. It was with 60 Vbeta and 13 Jbeta primers that the PCR ran. Measured with immunoSEQ multiplex PCR; TCRdb has only the in-frame clones, and not every one. This sample has around 170,000 clones, with roughly 87% found just once. The CDR3 is 16 residues long. V gave up 3 bases and J gave up 0 bases, with 16 bases separating them. Germline loops: CDR1 SGDLS, CDR2 YYNGEE. The source material was PBMCs. This TCR was sampled from a woman between 45 and 65 years old in good health and CMV-seronegative. The chain couples TRBV9 to TRBJ2-7, with D maybe TRBD2 (5 bases). CDR3 in amino acids: CASSARAFTSSYEQYF. DNA of the CDR3: TGTGCCAGCAGCGCGAGGGCCTTTACAAGCTCCTACGAGCAGTACTTC.